This TCR beta chain was identified during a study of beta chain features in type 1 diabetes. Study outcomes and limitations: Type 1 diabetes patients had moderately but significantly shorter TCRB CDR3s in all four CD4+ subsets. In comparison with healthy donors, patients had naive, central memory and Treg TCRB repertoires that appeared more similar.

Points on this clone: What it binds is not known.

Based on CD45RO/CCR7/CD25/CD127/CD95/CD27, CD4+ regulatory, stem cell-like memory, naive and central memory cells were sorted. Sequenced material consisted of expressed TCRB transcripts (all of the isolated RNA was reverse transcribed). Sequencing was performed with immunoSEQ multiplex PCR; in TCRdb, only in-frame clones are kept and a portion is missing. The table shows about 280,000 clones, with 15% occurring only once. The length of the CDR3 is 14 residues. The V gene lost 3 bases and the J gene lost 0 bases, with 11 bases spanning the gap. Germline V gives CDR1 GTSNPN, CDR2 SVGIG (reference sequence).

V usage is TRBV30 and J usage is TRBJ1-2, with D unresolved. The source material was naive CD4+ T cells from blood. The receptor's source is a man younger than 35 with type 1 diabetes. Here the CDR3 DNA reads TGTGCCTGGAGGGACTTACCAGCTAACTATGGCTACACCTTC. Amino acids: CAWRDLPANYGYTF.